This T cell receptor (beta chain) came from a study of regulatory T cells in long-lasting Graves disease. This clonotype appeared a few times. Germline V gives CDR1 MNHEY, CDR2 SVGAGI. CDR3 length equals 15 residues. Trimming cost V 2 bases and J 6 bases; bases outside gene matches: 5. Specified time point: newly diagnosed GD, antithyroid drugs for less than 3 months. Isolated PBMC RNA provided the starting material for the TCR library. Arm-PCR of CDR3 regions with iRepertoire HTBI primers generated TCR beta libraries. MiXCR, run by TCRdb on the multiplex PCR reads, gives a single entry per CDR3 protein. The data contain approximately 400,000 distinct CDR3 sequences, more than 13% of them singletons. The same data also went into a second study, on T cells in Graves' hyperthyroidism and ophthalmopathy.

The chain has TRBV6-5 and TRBJ2-1; 9 nucleotides align to TRBD2. Sequenced here: peripheral blood mononuclear cells (PBMCs), sampled at new diagnosis, from a patient treated with antithyroid drugs. This receptor was taken from a woman aged 30 to 39 with Graves disease. CDR3 nucleotide sequence: TGTGCCAGCAGTTACCGAGCGGGAGGCCCCAATGAGCAGTTCTTC. Its protein product is CASSYRAGGPNEQFF.